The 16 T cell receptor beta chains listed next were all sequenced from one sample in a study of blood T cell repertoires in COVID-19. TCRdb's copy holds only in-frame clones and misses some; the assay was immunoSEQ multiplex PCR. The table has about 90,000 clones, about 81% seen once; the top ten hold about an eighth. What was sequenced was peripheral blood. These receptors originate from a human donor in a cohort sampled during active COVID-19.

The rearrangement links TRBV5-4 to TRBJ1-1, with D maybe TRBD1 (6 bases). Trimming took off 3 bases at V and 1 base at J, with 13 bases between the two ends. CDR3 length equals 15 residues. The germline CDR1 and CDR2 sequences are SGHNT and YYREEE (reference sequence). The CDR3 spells CASSSSRGANTEAFF. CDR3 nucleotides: TGTGCCAGCAGCTCCTCTCGGGGGGCGAACACTGAAGCTTTCTTT.

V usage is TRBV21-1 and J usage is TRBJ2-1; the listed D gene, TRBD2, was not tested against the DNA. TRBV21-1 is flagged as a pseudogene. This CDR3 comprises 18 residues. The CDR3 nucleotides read TGTGCCAGCAGCAAAGTAGGAAATAGCGGGAGCTCCTACAATGAGCAGTTCTTC. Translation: CASSKVGNSGSSYNEQFF.

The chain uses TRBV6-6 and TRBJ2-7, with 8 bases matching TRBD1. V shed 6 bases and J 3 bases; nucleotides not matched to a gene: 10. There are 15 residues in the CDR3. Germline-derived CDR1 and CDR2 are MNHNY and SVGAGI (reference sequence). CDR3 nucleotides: TGTGCCAGCAGCCCTGACAGGGGCCTTAACTACGAGCAGTACTTC. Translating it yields CASSPDRGLNYEQYF.

The CDR3 nucleotides read TGTGCCAGCAGCTTAGGACAGATCAATGAGCAGTTCTTC. Its protein product is CASSLGQINEQFF. The chain couples TRBV11-3 to TRBJ2-1, with a possible D match to TRBD1 (5 bases). From germline, CDR1 is SGHNT and CDR2 YENEEA. Trimming left V 1 base short and J 6 bases short, with 7 bases between. The length of the CDR3 is 13 residues.

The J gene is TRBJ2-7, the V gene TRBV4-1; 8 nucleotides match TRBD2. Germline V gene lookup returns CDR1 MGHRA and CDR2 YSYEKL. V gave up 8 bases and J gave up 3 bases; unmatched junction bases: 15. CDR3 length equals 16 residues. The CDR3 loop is CASAGVAGTRGYEQYF. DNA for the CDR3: TGCGCCAGCGCCGGAGTAGCGGGAACTAGGGGCTACGAGCAGTACTTC.

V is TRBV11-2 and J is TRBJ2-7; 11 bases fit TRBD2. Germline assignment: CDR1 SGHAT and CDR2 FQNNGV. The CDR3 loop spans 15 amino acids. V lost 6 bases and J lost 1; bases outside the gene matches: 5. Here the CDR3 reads CASRAGLAESYEQYF. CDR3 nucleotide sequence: TGTGCCAGCAGAGCGGGACTAGCGGAGTCCTACGAGCAGTACTTC.

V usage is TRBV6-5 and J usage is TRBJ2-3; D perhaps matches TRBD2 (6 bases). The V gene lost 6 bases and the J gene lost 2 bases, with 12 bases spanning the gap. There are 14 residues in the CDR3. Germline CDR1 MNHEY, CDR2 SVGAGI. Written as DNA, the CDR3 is TGTGCCAGCAGCCGGGCGGACTACACAGATACGCAGTATTTT. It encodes CASSRADYTDTQYF.

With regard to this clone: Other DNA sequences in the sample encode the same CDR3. As DNA, the CDR3 is TGTGCCACCAGTGGGGGACAGGGGGCAGGGCAGCCCCAGCATTTT. It specifies CATSGGQGAGQPQHF. This sequence joins TRBV24-1 and TRBJ1-5; 12 nucleotides align to TRBD1. With V trimmed by 5 bases and J by 7 bases, 5 bases remained unmatched. Looked up from germline, CDR1 is KGHDR and CDR2 is SFDVKD. The CDR3 sequence is 15 residues long.

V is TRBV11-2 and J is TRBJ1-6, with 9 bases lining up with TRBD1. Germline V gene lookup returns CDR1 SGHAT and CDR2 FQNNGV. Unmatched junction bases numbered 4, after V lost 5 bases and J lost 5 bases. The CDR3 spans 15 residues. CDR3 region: CASSLRTGDNSPLHF. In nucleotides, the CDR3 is TGTGCCAGCAGCCTACGGACAGGGGATAATTCACCCCTCCACTTT.

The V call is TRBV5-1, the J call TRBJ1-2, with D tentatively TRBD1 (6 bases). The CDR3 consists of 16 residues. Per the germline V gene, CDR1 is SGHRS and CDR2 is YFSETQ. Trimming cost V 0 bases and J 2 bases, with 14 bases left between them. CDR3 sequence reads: CASSLEGGTLNYGYTF. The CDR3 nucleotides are TGCGCCAGCAGCTTGGAGGGGGGGACTTTAAACTATGGCTACACCTTC.

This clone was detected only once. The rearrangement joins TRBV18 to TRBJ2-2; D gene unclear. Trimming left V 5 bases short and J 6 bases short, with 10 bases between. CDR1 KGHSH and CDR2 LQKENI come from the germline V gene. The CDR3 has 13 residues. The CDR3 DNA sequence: TGTGCCAGCTCAATTGGAGTATCCGGGGAGCTGTTTTTT. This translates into CASSIGVSGELFF. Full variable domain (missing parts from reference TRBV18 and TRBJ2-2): NAGVMQNPRHLVRRRGQEARLRCSPMKGHSHVYWYRQLPEEGLKFMVYLQKENIIDESGMPKERFSAEFPKEGPSILRIQQVVRGDSAAYFCASSIGVSGELFFGEGSRLTVL.

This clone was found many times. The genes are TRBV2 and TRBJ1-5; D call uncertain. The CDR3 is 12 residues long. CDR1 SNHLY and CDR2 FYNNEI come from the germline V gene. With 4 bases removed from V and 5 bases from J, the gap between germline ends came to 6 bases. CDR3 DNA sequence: TGTGCCAGCAGTGGTAACTATCAGCCCCAGCATTTT. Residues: CASSGNYQPQHF.

CDR3 coding DNA: TGCGCCAGCAGCCACGTCCCGGACAGGGGGCGGGATACGCAGTATTTT. This translates into CASSHVPDRGRDTQYF. The chain has TRBV4-1 and TRBJ2-3, with 11 bases fitting TRBD1. This CDR3 is built from 16 residues. Germline lookup yields CDR1 MGHRA and CDR2 YSYEKL. The ends lost 3 bases at V and 6 bases at J; junction bases unmatched: 8.

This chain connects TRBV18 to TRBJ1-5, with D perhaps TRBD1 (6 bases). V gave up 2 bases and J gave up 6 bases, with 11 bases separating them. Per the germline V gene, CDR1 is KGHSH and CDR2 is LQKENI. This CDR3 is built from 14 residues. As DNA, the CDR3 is TGTGCCAGCTCACCAATTCAGGGGCTTCAGCCCCAGCATTTT. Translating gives CASSPIQGLQPQHF.

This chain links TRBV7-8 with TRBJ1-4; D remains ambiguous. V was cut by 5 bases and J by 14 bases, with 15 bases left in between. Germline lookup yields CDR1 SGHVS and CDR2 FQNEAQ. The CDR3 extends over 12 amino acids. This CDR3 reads CASSHGEADLFF. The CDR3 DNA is TGTGCCAGCAGCCATGGGGAGGCCGACCTGTTTTTT.

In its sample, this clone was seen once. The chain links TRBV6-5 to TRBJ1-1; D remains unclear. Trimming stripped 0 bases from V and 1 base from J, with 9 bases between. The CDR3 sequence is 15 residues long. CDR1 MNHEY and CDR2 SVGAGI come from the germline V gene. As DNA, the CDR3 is TGTGCCAGCAGTTACTCGCCGCCCGGGAACACTGAAGCTTTCTTT. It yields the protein CASSYSPPGNTEAFF.